Presented here are 15 T cell receptor beta chains from one specimen sequenced in a study of cytomegalovirus exposure and HLA in healthy donors. PCR primers comprised 60 Vbeta and 13 Jbeta primers. Clones were read by immunoSEQ multiplex PCR, and TCRdb kept only the in-frame ones, dropping some. Of about 200,000 clones in the sample, around 78% are singletons; the top ten hold around 1.9%. The sequenced material came from PBMCs. The source is a man aged 25-40 years in good health and CMV-seronegative.

The J gene is TRBJ1-5, the V gene TRBV27; 9 nucleotides match TRBD1. The CDR3 is 16 amino acids. CDR1 and CDR2 from the germline V gene are MNHEY and SMNVEV (reference sequence). Trimming cost V 4 bases and J 6 bases; bases outside gene matches: 10. The CDR3 sequence is CASSSRDRVRGQPQHF. CDR3 bases: TGTGCCAGCAGTTCCCGGGACAGGGTCCGGGGTCAGCCCCAGCATTTT.

This chain links TRBV7-3 with TRBJ2-3; possible D gene TRBD1, 6 bases. The CDR3 sequence is 17 residues long. Germline lookup yields CDR1 SGHTA and CDR2 FQGTGA. Trimming took 5 bases from V and 0 from J, leaving 18 bases between them. The CDR3 region is CASSHEFDRPSTDTQYF. CDR3 nucleotide sequence: TGTGCCAGCAGCCACGAGTTTGACAGGCCTAGCACAGATACGCAGTATTTT. Supplemented by reference TRBV7-3 and TRBJ2-3, the full variable domain reads GAGVSQTPSNKVTEKGKYVELRCDPISGHTALYWYRQSLGQGPEFLIYFQGTGAADDSGLPNDRFFAVRPEGSVSTLKIQRTERGDSAVYLCASSHEFDRPSTDTQYFGPGTRLTVL.

This chain links TRBV18 with TRBJ1-2, with TRBD1 as a possible D gene (5 bases). The V gene lost 2 bases and the J gene lost 6 bases, with 13 bases spanning the gap. CDR1 and CDR2 from the germline V gene are KGHSH and LQKENI. The CDR3 spans 14 residues. CDR3 coding DNA: TGTGCCAGCTCACCATTGTCCCAGGGCGATGGCTACACCTTC. This encodes CASSPLSQGDGYTF.

This clone was counted only a few times. This CDR3 is also generated by other DNA sequences in the sample. The chain joins TRBV2 to TRBJ1-5; 10 nucleotides agree with TRBD1. The CDR3 is made up of 13 amino acids. J was trimmed by 5 bases and V by 7 bases; bases with no gene match: 2. Germline V gene data show CDR1 as SNHLY and CDR2 as FYNNEI. The CDR3, as DNA: TGTGCCAGCATGGGGACAGGGGATCAGCCCCAGCATTTT. Translated: CASMGTGDQPQHF.

This chain joins TRBV28 and TRBJ2-7; 7 positions match TRBD2. The CDR3 spans 14 residues. Trimming removed 4 bases from V and 4 bases from J; junction bases left unmatched: 7. Per the germline V gene, CDR1 is MDHEN and CDR2 is SYDVKM. CDR3: CASSSLGGSYEQYF. In nucleotides, the CDR3 is TGTGCCAGCAGTTCCCTTGGCGGGAGTTACGAGCAGTACTTC.

There are a few counts of this clone. The V gene is TRBV5-1, the J gene TRBJ1-4; D perhaps matches TRBD1 (6 bases). The CDR3 sequence is 14 residues long. The germline gives CDR1 SGHRS, CDR2 YFSETQ. Trimming left V 1 base short and J 7 bases short, with 11 bases between. The chain's CDR3 is CASSLSGGAEKLFF. CDR3 nucleotides: TGCGCCAGCAGCTTGTCTGGGGGCGCTGAAAAACTGTTTTTT.

This clone has just a few counts. One junction end does not reproduce the germline sequence, and a read error may be involved. This chain links TRBV14 with TRBJ2-5; 15 bases are shared with TRBD2. The CDR3 loop spans 17 amino acids. The V gene's germline CDR1 is SGHDN and CDR2 FVKESK. CDR3 DNA: TGTGCCAGCAGCCAAGATGGCCCGGGACTAGCGGGAGGAGGCCTAAACTTC. Protein sequence: CASSQDGPGLAGGGLNF.

The chain is built from TRBV9 and TRBJ2-2, with D possibly TRBD1 on 7 matching bases. Per the germline V gene, CDR1 is SGDLS and CDR2 is YYNGEE. This CDR3 has 16 amino acids. V lost 0 bases to trimming and J lost 4 bases, with 13 bases between them. In DNA form, the CDR3 reads TGTGCCAGCAGCGTAGCCAGGGGGGCTGCCACCGGGGAGCTGTTTTTT. The encoded protein is CASSVARGAATGELFF.

V gene TRBV7-2 combines with J gene TRBJ2-5; TRBD2 matches at 7 bases. V lost 2 bases to trimming and J lost 1 base; unmatched junction nucleotides: 4. The CDR3 length is 15 residues. Per the germline V gene, CDR1 is SGHTA and CDR2 is FQGNSA. The DNA of the CDR3 is TGTGCCAGCAGCTTACAGCGGGACTCCCAAGAGACCCAGTACTTC. Its protein is CASSLQRDSQETQYF.

The chain links TRBV12-2 to TRBJ2-2; the D call in the table, TRBD1, was not verified against the DNA. TRBV12-2 is a known pseudogene. CDR3 size: 19 residues. As DNA, the CDR3 is TGTGCAAGTCGCTTAGCTAAGCACTTTGAGACAGGGACGTCAGGGGAGCTGTTTTTT. It specifies CASRLAKHFETGTSGELFF.

The J gene is TRBJ1-5, the V gene TRBV29-1; D is possibly TRBD1 (5 bases). Germline V CDR1 and CDR2: SQVTM, ANQGSEA. This CDR3 has 13 residues. Trimming cost V 2 bases and J 2 bases, with 7 bases left between them. For the CDR3, the DNA is TGCAGCGTTGAACTAGGGGGCAATCAGCCCCAGCATTTT. This gives the protein CSVELGGNQPQHF.

The genes are TRBV19 and TRBJ1-1; no clear D. The germline V gene encodes CDR1 LNHDA and CDR2 SQIVND (reference sequence). CDR3 length: 13 residues. V was clipped by 6 bases and J by 1 base, with 9 bases between them. The CDR3 loop reads CASSSVANTEAFF. Written as DNA, the CDR3 is TGTGCCAGTAGCTCTGTGGCGAACACTGAAGCTTTCTTT.

This chain uses TRBV18 with TRBJ1-2; 9 bases match TRBD1. Germline V gene sequence: CDR1 KGHSH, CDR2 LQKENI. V lost 1 base to trimming and J lost 4 bases; unmatched junction nucleotides: 10. This CDR3 contains 17 residues. The CDR3 nucleotides read TGTGCCAGCTCACCACTGGGACAGGGTGGTGGTGGCTATGGCTACACCTTC. Translated, it gives CASSPLGQGGGGYGYTF.

V is TRBV5-4 and J is TRBJ2-2, with 9 positions matching TRBD1. Germline values: CDR1 SGHNT, CDR2 YYREEE (reference sequence). This CDR3 is 15 amino acids long. The ends lost 1 base at V and 7 bases at J; junction bases unmatched: 5. CDR3 in amino acids: CASSLRDRAIGELFF. CDR3 sequence (DNA): TGTGCCAGCAGCTTGCGGGACAGGGCAATCGGGGAGCTGTTTTTT. The full variable domain, rest sourced from reference TRBV5-4 and TRBJ2-2, is ETGVTQSPTHLIKTRGQQVTLRCSSQSGHNTVSWYQQALGQGPQFIFQYYREEENGRGNFPPRFSGLQFPNYSSELNVNALELDDSALYLCASSLRDRAIGELFFGEGSRLTVL.

The rearrangement uses TRBV7-9 and TRBJ2-7; TRBD1 aligns across 9 bases. The CDR3 covers 14 residues. V lost 4 bases and J lost 6; bases outside the gene matches: 7. Germline CDR1 is SEHNR and CDR2 is FQNEAQ (reference sequence). Here the CDR3 reads CASSSGTGRLEQYF. CDR3 in DNA: TGTGCCAGCAGCTCCGGGACAGGGAGACTCGAGCAGTACTTC.